The clone carrying this T cell receptor (beta chain) was seen a few times. TCRdb re-derived calls from the RACE reads in MiXCR, one entry per CDR3 protein. Of nearly 110,000 distinct CDR3 sequences listed, around 12% were seen once; the top ten hold around 1.7%. CDR3 size: 14 residues. The V gene end was trimmed by 3 bases and the J gene end by 3 bases; junction bases not matched to a gene: 2. This sample was included in a study of human T cells and chemical hapten exposure. Sample time point: pre-sensitization, week 0. Treatment described: therapeutic diphenylcyclopropenone sensitization with weekly scalp DPC.

The clonotype originates from a woman aged 45 to 65 with alopecia areata. Some clones in this sample may be carry-over from other donors' samples. This chain links TRBV12-3 or TRBV12-4 with TRBJ1-1; 9 bases are a match to TRBD1. Source: whole blood, taken in connection with sensitization to the hapten diphenylcyclopropenone (DPC). CDR3 sequence (DNA): TGTGCCAGCAGTTTGGGACAGGGTCACACTGAAGCTTTCTTT. Protein product: CASSLGQGHTEAFF.